This passage covers 18 T cell receptor beta chains from one sample sequenced in a study of cytomegalovirus exposure and HLA in healthy donors. It was with 60 Vbeta and 13 Jbeta primers that the PCR ran. Clones were sequenced by immunoSEQ multiplex PCR, and TCRdb holds only the in-frame ones, with some missing. The repertoire holds about 98,000 clones, with around 68% as singletons. Sequences were obtained from PBMCs. These receptors were collected from a female donor in good health and CMV-seronegative.

The V and J genes are TRBV2 and TRBJ2-5, with 8 bases aligning to TRBD2. The V gene's germline CDR1 is SNHLY and CDR2 FYNNEI. The CDR3 spans 16 residues. Germline trimming cut 7 bases from V and 4 bases from J; bases unmatched to any gene: 14. CDR3 region: CASTTRGGGFGETQYF. The CDR3 DNA reads TGTGCCAGCACTACCCGGGGGGGAGGCTTCGGAGAGACCCAGTACTTC.

This clone has more than one count but fewer than ten. This chain uses TRBV4-3 with TRBJ1-2; D may be TRBD1 (6 bases). Germline loops: CDR1 LGHNA, CDR2 YSLEER. V was cut by 1 base and J by 4 bases, with 19 bases left in between. This CDR3 has 17 residues. CDR3 sequence reads: CASSQGLRTDYFYGYTF. As DNA, the CDR3 is TGCGCCAGCAGCCAAGGTCTAAGGACAGATTATTTCTATGGCTACACCTTC.

The chain uses TRBV25-1 and TRBJ2-5; 8 bases align to TRBD2. The germline gives CDR1 MGHDK, CDR2 SYGVNS. The length of the CDR3 is 14 residues. V was pared by 5 bases and J by 5 bases, with 7 bases of the junction left unmatched. CDR3 amino acids: CASSPGRADETQYF. The CDR3 DNA follows: TGTGCCAGCAGTCCCGGGAGGGCCGACGAGACCCAGTACTTC. Drawing the rest from reference TRBV25-1 and TRBJ2-5, the complete variable domain is EADIYQTPRYLVIGTGKKITLECSQTMGHDKMYWYQQDPGMELHLIHYSYGVNSTEKGDLSSESTVSRIRTEHFPLTLESARPSHTSQYLCASSPGRADETQYFGPGTRLLVL.

V is TRBV7-9 and J is TRBJ2-2, with unresolved D. V dropped 2 bases and J dropped 4 bases, with 5 bases sitting between them. The CDR3 is made up of 13 amino acids. Germline V gives CDR1 SEHNR, CDR2 FQNEAQ (reference sequence). In DNA form, the CDR3 reads TGTGCCAGCAGCTTAACCGGCACCGGGGAGCTGTTTTTT. Encoded protein: CASSLTGTGELFF.

The V and J genes are TRBV7-9 and TRBJ2-2, with D possibly TRBD1 on 5 matching bases. Looked up from germline, CDR1 is SEHNR and CDR2 is FQNEAQ (reference sequence). The V end lost 3 bases, the J end lost 4 bases, and 12 bases lay between the germline ends. CDR3 size: 15 residues. Written as DNA, the CDR3 is TGTGCCAGCAGCTTCCGACAGATTACCACCGGGGAGCTGTTTTTT. Its protein product is CASSFRQITTGELFF.

The rearrangement links TRBV5-1 to TRBJ2-1; D remains ambiguous. Trimming cost V 0 bases and J 9 bases, with 10 bases left between them. Germline CDR1 and CDR2: SGHRS and YFSETQ. The CDR3 consists of 13 residues. The CDR3 sequence is CASSLGAVFEQFF. CDR3 coding DNA: TGCGCCAGCAGCTTGGGCGCGGTTTTTGAGCAGTTCTTC.

This chain uses TRBV28 with TRBJ2-5; 8 nucleotides align to TRBD1. The V segment lost 5 bases and the J segment 3 bases; nucleotides outside the gene matches: 8. Germline CDR1 and CDR2: MDHEN and SYDVKM. This CDR3 is 15 amino acids long. CDR3 DNA: TGTGCCAGCAGTACCCAGGGGGCCGGGGAAGAGACCCAGTACTTC. Its protein is CASSTQGAGEETQYF.

The chain uses TRBV4-2 and TRBJ2-7; 11 bases are shared with TRBD2. Germline-derived CDR1 and CDR2 are LGHNA and YNFKEQ. This CDR3 is built from 17 residues. Losses at the gene ends were 4 bases for V and 2 bases for J; bases not matched to a gene: 10. DNA of the CDR3: TGTGCCAGCAGCCTTAGGGAGGGGACTAGCGGACCCTACGAGCAGTACTTC. This translates into CASSLREGTSGPYEQYF.

This sequence joins TRBV6-6 and TRBJ2-3, with 9 bases aligning to TRBD2. After removal of 6 bases from V and 5 bases from J, the junction contained 6 bases not matched to a gene. The CDR3 is made up of 14 amino acids. Germline loops: CDR1 MNHNY, CDR2 SVGAGI (reference sequence). The CDR3 nucleotides read TGTGCCAGCAGGACAGCGGGAGGAGGAGATACGCAGTATTTT. Translation: CASRTAGGGDTQYF.

V usage is TRBV6-5 and J usage is TRBJ2-1; D gene unclear. The CDR3 has 13 residues. Trimming removed 0 bases at V and 9 bases at J, with 9 bases between. The germline CDR1 and CDR2 sequences are MNHEY and SVGAGI. The CDR3 reads CASSYSPETEQFF. The CDR3 bases are TGTGCCAGCAGTTACTCTCCGGAGACTGAGCAGTTCTTC.

V usage is TRBV19 and J usage is TRBJ2-3, with a possible D match to TRBD2 (5 bases). The CDR3 totals 13 residues. Germline CDR1 and CDR2: LNHDA and SQIVND (reference sequence). Trimming left V 9 bases short and J 0 bases short, with 10 bases between. The CDR3: CASARTSTDTQYF. In DNA, the CDR3 is TGTGCCAGCGCGCGGACTAGCACAGATACGCAGTATTTT.

This sequence joins TRBV28 and TRBJ2-7; D is possibly TRBD2 (5 bases). This CDR3 has 14 residues. Per the germline V gene, CDR1 is MDHEN and CDR2 is SYDVKM. V shed 7 bases and J shed 7 bases, with 20 bases lying between them. The CDR3 DNA is TGTGCCAGCAATACACAGCTCCGAGGGTGGGAGCAGTACTTC. It is translated as CASNTQLRGWEQYF.

This rearrangement joins TRBV7-2 to TRBJ1-2, with 8 bases that match TRBD1. The CDR3 consists of 17 residues. With 4 bases clipped from V and 3 bases from J, the junction kept 13 bases outside the gene matches. Germline V gene lookup returns CDR1 SGHTA and CDR2 FQGNSA. This chain's CDR3 is CASSWGRELDRDYGYTF. The CDR3 DNA reads as TGTGCCAGCAGCTGGGGTCGGGAATTGGACAGGGACTATGGCTACACCTTC.

The chain links TRBV5-1 to TRBJ1-1, with TRBD1 as a possible D gene (5 bases). V was pared by 0 bases and J by 5 bases, with 14 bases between. The CDR3 extends over 15 amino acids. Germline V gives CDR1 SGHRS, CDR2 YFSETQ. The chain's CDR3 is CASSLVGGWSTEAFF. The CDR3, as DNA: TGCGCCAGCAGCTTGGTGGGGGGGTGGTCAACTGAAGCTTTCTTT.

This clone came up once. The chain uses TRBV27 and TRBJ2-3; unclear D gene. There are 16 residues in the CDR3. V was cut by 7 bases and J by 2 bases, with 19 bases left in between. Germline CDR1 MNHEY, CDR2 SMNVEV (reference sequence). The CDR3 sequence is CASTPTDTHYTDTQYF. The CDR3 DNA reads as TGTGCCAGCACTCCGACCGACACGCATTACACAGATACGCAGTATTTT.

This clone was observed a handful of times. The gene calls are TRBV4-2 and TRBJ2-5; 7 bases fit TRBD2. The V segment lost 1 base and the J segment 4 bases; nucleotides outside the gene matches: 6. This CDR3 contains 15 residues. Per the germline V gene, CDR1 is LGHNA and CDR2 is YNFKEQ. The CDR3, as DNA: TGTGCCAGCAGCCAAGGAGGGGCTAGCGGAGAGACCCAGTACTTC. Translated: CASSQGGASGETQYF.

CDR3 amino acids: CASSDTRQGAFDYGYTF. The CDR3 nucleotides read TGTGCCAGCAGCGATACACGACAGGGGGCATTCGACTATGGCTACACCTTC. This chain uses TRBV7-9 with TRBJ1-2; TRBD1 aligns across 10 bases. The CDR3 totals 17 residues. Trimming took 5 bases from V and 3 from J; bases not matched to a gene: 12. In germline, CDR1 is SEHNR, CDR2 FQNEAQ (reference sequence).

The rearrangement uses TRBV29-1 and TRBJ1-2; no clear D. The germline gives CDR1 SQVTM, CDR2 ANQGSEA. V shed 3 bases and J shed 11 bases, with 4 bases lying between them. This CDR3 is 8 amino acids long. CDR3 region: CSVDHYTF. CDR3 nucleotides: TGCAGCGTTGATCATTACACCTTC.